The 27 T cell receptor beta chains below all came from one sample that was sequenced in a study of radiotherapy plus CTLA-4 blockade in lung cancer. The data were produced by immunoSEQ multiplex PCR, yet TCRdb's version contains in-frame clones alone and is incomplete. Of about 99,000 clones in the sample, about 91% were seen once. This material consisted of peripheral blood, taken from a patient treated with radiotherapy plus ipilimumab. Receptors were obtained from a human donor with non-small cell lung cancer that progressed on radiotherapy plus ipilimumab.

This clone has just a few counts. The chain is built from TRBV5-5 and TRBJ2-2, with a possible D match to TRBD1 (5 bases). Germline V gives CDR1 SGHKS, CDR2 YYEKEE (reference sequence). There are 16 residues in the CDR3. V lost 2 bases to trimming and J lost 0 bases, with 11 bases between them. The CDR3 spells CASSLRKGTNTGELFF. The CDR3 DNA reads as TGTGCCAGCAGCTTAAGGAAGGGGACGAACACCGGGGAGCTGTTTTTT.

The chain links TRBV18 to TRBJ2-1; TRBD1 matches 7 bases. Losses at the gene ends were 2 bases for V and 2 bases for J; bases not matched to a gene: 6. Germline V CDR1 and CDR2: KGHSH, LQKENI. CDR3 length: 16 residues. CDR3 bases: TGTGCCAGCTCACCAAGGGCCGGGACAGCCTACAATGAGCAGTTCTTC. This gives the protein CASSPRAGTAYNEQFF.

The chain links TRBV18 to TRBJ2-5; D remains ambiguous. Germline V lookup: CDR1 KGHSH, CDR2 LQKENI. Trimming took off 3 bases at V and 5 bases at J, with 10 bases between the two ends. The CDR3 consists of 13 residues. DNA of the CDR3: TGTGCCAGCTCACCTTTCTCGGGCGAGACCCAGTACTTC. It codes for CASSPFSGETQYF.

This chain links TRBV6-1 with TRBJ1-1; D is undetermined. There are 12 residues in the CDR3. Germline-derived CDR1 and CDR2 are MNHNS and SASEGT. V lost 5 bases and J 4 bases, leaving 8 bases between the germline ends. The CDR3 region has the DNA TGTGCCAGCAGTCTAGTGAGCACTGAAGCTTTCTTT. It specifies CASSLVSTEAFF.

This chain joins TRBV29-1 and TRBJ2-1; D call uncertain. V was pared by 4 bases and J by 3 bases, with 7 bases between. Per the germline V gene, CDR1 is SQVTM and CDR2 is ANQGSEA. The CDR3 has 12 amino acids. CDR3 in amino acids: CSVAGNYNEQFF. CDR3 bases: TGCAGCGTTGCAGGAAACTACAATGAGCAGTTCTTC.

This chain joins TRBV18 and TRBJ2-7; 11 bases fit TRBD1. This CDR3 comprises 17 residues. V dropped 2 bases and J dropped 3; count of bases not matched to a gene: 9. Germline CDR1 and CDR2: KGHSH and LQKENI. DNA of the CDR3: TGTGCCAGCTCACCAGGGACAGGGGGAGTAAAGGTCTACGAGCAGTACTTC. This translates into CASSPGTGGVKVYEQYF.

J is TRBJ2-3 and V is TRBV5-1; TRBD2 matches 14 bases. V trimming: 3 bases; J trimming: 4 bases; junction bases outside the gene matches: 7. This CDR3 spans 17 amino acids. Per germline, CDR1 SGHRS and CDR2 YFSETQ. The CDR3 bases are TGCGCCAGCAGCTCCGCGACTAGCGGGAGGGCCCCAGATACGCAGTATTTT. Translating gives CASSSATSGRAPDTQYF.

V usage is TRBV15 and J usage is TRBJ1-4; 7 bases are a match to TRBD1. This CDR3 contains 15 residues. From germline, CDR1 is LNHNV and CDR2 YYDKDF (reference sequence). Unmatched junction bases numbered 10, after V lost 2 bases and J lost 10 bases. CDR3 bases: TGTGCCACCAGCAGATCCAAGAGACAGGGAAGAAAACTGTTTTTT. Its translation is CATSRSKRQGRKLFF.

The chain combines TRBV29-1 with TRBJ2-2, with D unclear. CDR1 and CDR2 (germline): SQVTM, ANQGSEA. V was shortened by 4 bases and J by 7 bases, with 10 bases between the two germline ends. The CDR3 totals 12 residues. CDR3 protein: CSVGGGIGELFF. In DNA, the CDR3 is TGCAGCGTTGGAGGTGGGATCGGGGAGCTGTTTTTT.

The rearrangement links TRBV5-1 to TRBJ2-7; 8 bases align to TRBD2. The CDR3 length is 15 residues. Unmatched junction bases numbered 11, after V lost 2 bases and J lost 7 bases. Per germline, CDR1 SGHRS and CDR2 YFSETQ. The chain's CDR3 is CASSLEGTRSGEQYF. As DNA, the CDR3 is TGCGCCAGCAGCTTAGAAGGGACTAGGAGTGGGGAGCAGTACTTC.

The V call is TRBV5-1, the J call TRBJ2-4; D perhaps matches TRBD2 (6 bases). This CDR3 contains 15 residues. Per germline, CDR1 SGHRS and CDR2 YFSETQ. Trimming left V 0 bases short and J 1 base short, with 8 bases between. The CDR3 coding sequence is TGCGCCAGCAGCTTGGATGGGGGGGCCAAAAACATTCAGTACTTC. Its protein is CASSLDGGAKNIQYF.

The gene calls are TRBV6-6 and TRBJ1-2; no clear D. In germline, CDR1 is MNHNY, CDR2 SVGAGI (reference sequence). Trimming stripped 1 base from V and 6 bases from J, with 0 bases between. This CDR3 has 10 residues. Written as DNA, the CDR3 is TGTGCCAGCAGTTACTATGGCTACACCTTC. Amino acid sequence: CASSYYGYTF.

This CDR3 reads CASSAVGADTQYF. The CDR3 region has the DNA TGTGCCAGCAGCGCCGTGGGTGCAGATACGCAGTATTTT. The chain is built from TRBV9 and TRBJ2-3; no clear D gene. This CDR3 spans 13 amino acids. Germline lookup yields CDR1 SGDLS and CDR2 YYNGEE. Trimming stripped 3 bases from V and 4 bases from J, with 9 bases between.

J is TRBJ1-1 and V is TRBV4-1; no definite D call. The germline V gene encodes CDR1 MGHRA and CDR2 YSYEKL. The V gene lost 5 bases and the J gene lost 1 base, with 5 bases spanning the gap. The CDR3 spans 12 residues. Here the CDR3 reads CASSTRNTEAFF. The CDR3 DNA is TGCGCCAGCAGCACGCGGAACACTGAAGCTTTCTTT.

This chain's CDR3 is CASLGLESPNEQFF. The CDR3 DNA follows: TGTGCCAGCCTCGGACTAGAGTCCCCCAATGAGCAGTTCTTC. This rearrangement joins TRBV27 to TRBJ2-1; 7 bases map to TRBD2. Trimming cost V 8 bases and J 6 bases; bases outside gene matches: 10. The germline CDR1 and CDR2 sequences are MNHEY and SMNVEV (reference sequence). This CDR3 comprises 14 residues.

Concerning this clone itself: The CDR3 carries no conserved terminal phenylalanine or tryptophan, so it likely arises from a read error. The chain links TRBV6-5 to TRBJ1-2, with unresolved D. V lost 6 bases to trimming and J lost 4 bases, with 9 bases between them. This CDR3 contains 12 residues. Germline V gene sequence: CDR1 MNHEY, CDR2 SVGAGI. Written as DNA, the CDR3 is TGTGCCAGCAGGGAGTCTGGCTATGGCTACACCCTC. Protein sequence: CASRESGYGYTL.

This chain uses TRBV5-8 with TRBJ1-2, with D tentatively TRBD1 (5 bases). The CDR3 sequence is 14 residues long. The V and J ends lost 1 base and 6 bases respectively, with 13 bases between them. CDR1 and CDR2 from the germline V gene are SGHTS and YDEGEE. The CDR3, as DNA: TGTGCCAGCAGCTTGTCCACAGGTTATAATGGCTACACCTTC. As protein: CASSLSTGYNGYTF. Complete variable domain (other parts from reference TRBV5-8 and TRBJ1-2): EAGVTQSPTHLIKTRGQQATLRCSPISGHTSVYWYQQALGLGLQFLLWYDEGEERNRGNFPPRFSGRQFPNYSSELNVNALELEDSALYLCASSLSTGYNGYTFGSGTRLTVV.

The chain recombines TRBV2 with TRBJ1-1; no reliable D call. Trimming left V 8 bases short and J 1 base short, with 14 bases between. In germline, CDR1 is SNHLY, CDR2 FYNNEI. The CDR3 sequence is 14 residues long. CDR3 in DNA: TGTGCCAGCGCCATTAAACGGGAGAACACTGAAGCTTTCTTT. This encodes CASAIKRENTEAFF.

This clone was seen a few times. The genes are TRBV5-4 and TRBJ2-7; D is perhaps TRBD1 or TRBD2 (5 bases each). Germline CDR1 SGHNT, CDR2 YYREEE (reference sequence). V lost 7 bases to trimming and J lost 1 base, with 12 bases between them. The CDR3 extends over 13 amino acids. The CDR3 DNA sequence: TGTGCCAGCCGGGGACGGTCATCCTACGAGCAGTACTTC. Translation: CASRGRSSYEQYF.

This chain links TRBV19 with TRBJ2-2; D unresolved. Germline CDR1 is LNHDA and CDR2 is SQIVND (reference sequence). V gave up 4 bases and J gave up 1 base, with 10 bases separating them. The CDR3 sequence is 15 residues long. The CDR3: CASSTPGMNTGELFF. The CDR3 nucleotides read TGTGCCAGTAGTACCCCCGGAATGAACACCGGGGAGCTGTTTTTT.

This chain joins TRBV20-1 and TRBJ2-5; D may be TRBD2 (5 bases). This CDR3 has 11 amino acids. The ends were cut back, 7 bases at V and 2 bases at J, with 8 bases in the middle. CDR1 and CDR2 (germline): DFQATT, SNEGSKA (reference sequence). The CDR3 DNA follows: TGCAGTGGGGAGCGGCAAGAGACCCAGTACTTC. Its protein is CSGERQETQYF.

V usage is TRBV7-2 and J usage is TRBJ2-7, with 7 positions matching TRBD1. CDR1 is SGHTA, CDR2 FQGNSA, per germline. This CDR3 comprises 14 residues. The junction had 5 bases not matched to a gene; V was cut back by 4 bases and J by 2 bases. CDR3 in amino acids: CASSYTRGPYEQYF. CDR3 coding DNA: TGTGCCAGCAGCTATACTAGGGGGCCCTACGAGCAGTACTTC.

This clone was observed once. This sequence joins TRBV6-1 and TRBJ2-7, with 9 positions matching TRBD2. The trim removed 4 bases at V and 4 bases at J, leaving 8 bases unmatched. Germline lookup yields CDR1 MNHNS and CDR2 SASEGT. The CDR3 is made up of 15 amino acids. The CDR3 spells CASSAPSGVQYEQYF. The CDR3 nucleotides read TGTGCCAGCAGTGCCCCTAGCGGGGTCCAGTACGAGCAGTACTTC.

The CDR3 DNA reads as TGTGCCAGCAGCCTACTAGAAGAGACCCAGTACTTC. Its protein product is CASSLLEETQYF. The V call is TRBV6-6, the J call TRBJ2-5; TRBD2 is a possible D gene (5 bases). Germline V CDR1 and CDR2: MNHNY, SVGAGI (reference sequence). This CDR3 region has 12 residues. The V end lost 6 bases, the J end lost 3 bases, and 8 bases lay between the germline ends.

This clone occurred a few times. This sequence joins TRBV12-2 and TRBJ2-7. TRBV12-2 is tagged as a pseudogene. The CDR3 is 10 residues long. CDR3 loop: CASRPYEQYF. CDR3 nucleotide sequence: TGTGCAAGTCGCCCCTACGAGCAGTACTTC.

This chain uses TRBV15 with TRBJ1-1; 8 bases align to TRBD1. Germline CDR1 and CDR2: LNHNV and YYDKDF (reference sequence). The V segment lost 3 bases and the J segment 4 bases; nucleotides outside the gene matches: 7. The CDR3 length is 15 residues. The DNA for the CDR3 is TGTGCCACCAGCAGCGGACAGGGAGGTGGCACTGAAGCTTTCTTT. Translation gives CATSSGQGGGTEAFF.

This chain joins TRBV5-1 and TRBJ2-7; 9 bases are a match to TRBD1. The V segment lost 2 bases and the J segment 3 bases; nucleotides outside the gene matches: 3. CDR1 and CDR2 from the germline V gene are SGHRS and YFSETQ. The length of the CDR3 is 14 residues. CDR3 loop: CASSLQGAIYEQYF. DNA of the CDR3: TGCGCCAGCAGCTTACAGGGGGCGATCTACGAGCAGTACTTC.